This T cell receptor beta chain was obtained from a study of CD8 T cells in ankylosing spondylitis. Notes on the study in general: The study looked at matched synovial fluid samples from ankylosing spondylitis patients. Disease-linked clones were reported to be significantly enriched there. Within ankylosing spondylitis blood, a TCR beta motif made up of under 10 highly homologous variants appeared to be characteristic. Reports of some motif variants in reactive arthritis synovial fluid and blood predate this one.

MiXCR was run by TCRdb on the 5' RACE reads, yielding one entry per CDR3 protein. The data show 250,000 to 350,000 distinct CDR3 sequences, with around 20% seen just once and around 3.2% held by the top ten. Comment on this clonotype: Its target is unknown.

The V end lost 0 bases, the J end lost 3 bases, and 12 bases lay between the germline ends. Germline CDR1 and CDR2: LGHNA and YNFKEQ. The CDR3 totals 16 residues. The TCR was taken from a female donor with ankylosing spondylitis or in good health (not recorded which). The sequenced sample was blood, either unsorted or a sorted T cell fraction (not recorded which). This chain uses TRBV4-2 with TRBJ2-1; D perhaps matches TRBD1 (6 bases). CDR3 loop: CASSQDKGESYNEQFF. The CDR3 nucleotides read TGTGCCAGCAGCCAAGATAAGGGGGAGAGCTACAATGAGCAGTTCTTC.